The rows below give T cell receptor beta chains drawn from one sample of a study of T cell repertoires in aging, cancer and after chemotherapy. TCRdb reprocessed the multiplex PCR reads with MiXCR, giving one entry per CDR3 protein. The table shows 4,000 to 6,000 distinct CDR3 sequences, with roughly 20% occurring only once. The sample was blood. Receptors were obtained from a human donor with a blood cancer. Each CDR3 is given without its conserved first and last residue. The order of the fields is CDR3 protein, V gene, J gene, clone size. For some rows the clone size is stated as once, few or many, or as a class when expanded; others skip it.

cdr3_aa: ASSPDLLEQF
v_call: TRBV5-1
j_call: TRBJ2-1
clone_size: medium-sized

cdr3_aa: ASSHLAGSGNTIY
v_call: TRBV6-5
j_call: TRBJ1-3
clone_size: medium-sized

cdr3_aa: SVRPGQNYGYT
v_call: TRBV29-1
j_call: TRBJ1-2
clone_size: -

cdr3_aa: ASTGLMNTEAF
v_call: TRBV6-5
j_call: TRBJ1-1
clone_size: medium-sized

cdr3_aa: SAGSGDHNEQF
v_call: TRBV20-1
j_call: TRBJ2-1
clone_size: large

cdr3_aa: ANSQGGLAGSSTDTQY
v_call: TRBV4-2
j_call: TRBJ2-3
clone_size: once

cdr3_aa: ASSGGAGNTIY
v_call: TRBV6-5
j_call: TRBJ1-3
clone_size: medium-sized

cdr3_aa: ASSIIAPAHEQY
v_call: TRBV19
j_call: TRBJ2-7
clone_size: medium-sized

cdr3_aa: AGRSATNKKLF
v_call: TRBV5-4
j_call: TRBJ1-4
clone_size: once

cdr3_aa: ASRPGELF
v_call: TRBV6-5
j_call: TRBJ2-2
clone_size: once

cdr3_aa: ASSYPRVSNEKLF
v_call: TRBV6-5
j_call: TRBJ1-4
clone_size: medium-sized

cdr3_aa: ASSPAALAGGYNEQF
v_call: TRBV4-3
j_call: TRBJ2-1
clone_size: few

cdr3_aa: ASSPGLPPGNTEAF
v_call: TRBV5-1
j_call: TRBJ1-1
clone_size: few

cdr3_aa: ASSETGKQETQY
v_call: TRBV7-2
j_call: TRBJ2-5
clone_size: few

cdr3_aa: ASRGYEWELF
v_call: TRBV6-1
j_call: TRBJ2-2
clone_size: medium-sized

cdr3_aa: ASSLGQGYEQY
v_call: TRBV28
j_call: TRBJ2-7
clone_size: -

cdr3_aa: ASSTPGQRASF
v_call: TRBV7-2
j_call: TRBJ1-1
clone_size: few

cdr3_aa: ASSRPSNQPQH
v_call: TRBV6-6
j_call: TRBJ1-5
clone_size: medium-sized

cdr3_aa: ASGDSTGELF
v_call: TRBV6-6
j_call: TRBJ2-2
clone_size: medium-sized

cdr3_aa: SVDKGTGEDTQY
v_call: TRBV29-1
j_call: TRBJ2-3
clone_size: large

cdr3_aa: ATSSSLAGLSYNEQF
v_call: TRBV15
j_call: TRBJ2-1
clone_size: once

cdr3_aa: ASSDPTGGNEKLF
v_call: TRBV6-2/TRBV6-3
j_call: TRBJ1-4
clone_size: medium-sized

cdr3_aa: ASSLGVGGRVGYT
v_call: TRBV7-9
j_call: TRBJ1-2
clone_size: -

cdr3_aa: AWTLGQGARYEQY
v_call: TRBV30
j_call: TRBJ2-7
clone_size: few

cdr3_aa: SVVTSGSSYEQY
v_call: TRBV29-1
j_call: TRBJ2-7
clone_size: medium-sized

cdr3_aa: ASSQVATSGGYQETQY
v_call: TRBV4-1
j_call: TRBJ2-5
clone_size: -

cdr3_aa: ASQTDRGIRQPQH
v_call: TRBV2
j_call: TRBJ1-5
clone_size: -

cdr3_aa: ASSPKLAGGADTQY
v_call: TRBV18
j_call: TRBJ2-3
clone_size: medium-sized

cdr3_aa: AISESSGAGQPQH
v_call: TRBV10-3
j_call: TRBJ1-5
clone_size: medium-sized

cdr3_aa: DSSPPYWGAFTGELF
v_call: TRBV18
j_call: TRBJ2-2
clone_size: -

cdr3_aa: ASSLAAETGYEQY
v_call: TRBV7-2
j_call: TRBJ2-7
clone_size: few

cdr3_aa: SAKTASTDTQY
v_call: TRBV20-1
j_call: TRBJ2-3
clone_size: few

cdr3_aa: ASRDGDSNTIY
v_call: TRBV6-1
j_call: TRBJ1-3
clone_size: medium-sized

cdr3_aa: ASTSGSRVRGYT
v_call: TRBV12-3/TRBV12-4
j_call: TRBJ1-2
clone_size: few

cdr3_aa: SARDSGRGAGNTIY
v_call: TRBV20-1
j_call: TRBJ1-3
clone_size: -

cdr3_aa: ASSRRGAETQY
v_call: TRBV14
j_call: TRBJ2-5
clone_size: -

cdr3_aa: ASSQEVLRGSGANVLT
v_call: TRBV4-3
j_call: TRBJ2-6
clone_size: few

cdr3_aa: ASSLGGSGANVLT
v_call: TRBV6-6
j_call: TRBJ2-6
clone_size: -

cdr3_aa: ASSFGAVGVETQY
v_call: TRBV7-2
j_call: TRBJ2-5
clone_size: -

cdr3_aa: ATRGDLSNQPQH
v_call: TRBV12-3/TRBV12-4
j_call: TRBJ1-5
clone_size: few

cdr3_aa: ASSEAGQPSYNEQF
v_call: TRBV6-1
j_call: TRBJ2-1
clone_size: medium-sized

cdr3_aa: ASSFKGGTEAF
v_call: TRBV12-3/TRBV12-4
j_call: TRBJ1-1
clone_size: -

cdr3_aa: ASSLDSNIQY
v_call: TRBV7-2
j_call: TRBJ2-4
clone_size: few

cdr3_aa: SARDLLLAGGYEQY
v_call: TRBV20-1
j_call: TRBJ2-7
clone_size: -